Shown below are 11 T cell receptor beta chains from a single sample sequenced in a study of CD8 T cells in Susac syndrome. With random hexamers, reverse transcription was performed on about 0.5 to 1 ug of RNA. TCRdb re-called the immunoSEQ multiplex PCR reads with MiXCR, one entry per CDR3 protein. The sample lists about 300,000 distinct CDR3 sequences, 85% seen once, with around 0.2% in the top ten. Sample: CD8+ T cells from PBMCs. These receptors all come from a human donor with multiple sclerosis.

In DNA, the CDR3 is TGTGCCAGCAGTGACGGGGGAAATGAGCAGTTCTTC. Residues: CASSDGGNEQFF. This chain joins TRBV2 and TRBJ2-1; D is perhaps TRBD2 (6 bases). The CDR3 extends over 12 amino acids. CDR1 SNHLY and CDR2 FYNNEI come from the germline V gene. V shed 3 bases and J shed 7 bases, with 7 bases lying between them.

This clonotype was observed a handful of times. The DNA of the CDR3 is TGTGCCAGCAGCTTATTGCAGCGGGGCTACACCTTC. Its protein is CASSLLQRGYTF. The rearrangement uses TRBV7-3 and TRBJ1-2; D is unclear. Germline values: CDR1 SGHTA, CDR2 FQGTGA. V shed 2 bases and J shed 8 bases, with 9 bases lying between them. The CDR3 sequence is 12 residues long.

This chain's CDR3 is CASMGLADYEQYF. The CDR3 DNA follows: TGTGCCAGCATGGGGCTAGCAGATTACGAGCAGTACTTC. This chain joins TRBV7-9 and TRBJ2-7; D tentatively reads TRBD1 or TRBD2 (5 bases each). The CDR3 consists of 13 residues. V was pared by 7 bases and J by 4 bases, with 14 bases between. The germline V gene encodes CDR1 SEHNR and CDR2 FQNEAQ (reference sequence).

The CDR3, as DNA: TGTGCCAGCAGTTTACCCGGGGAGCTGTTTTTT. Translated, it gives CASSLPGELFF. This sequence joins TRBV28 and TRBJ2-2; D is unclear. The CDR3 has 11 amino acids. CDR1 is MDHEN, CDR2 SYDVKM, per germline. V lost 2 bases and J 6 bases, leaving 1 base between the germline ends.

This chain links TRBV7-2 with TRBJ2-1, with TRBD2 identical over 11 bases. Per the germline V gene, CDR1 is SGHTA and CDR2 is FQGNSA. The CDR3 has 14 residues. Trimming took 4 bases from V and 8 from J; bases not matched to a gene: 4. The CDR3 reads CASSSLAGGHEQFF. Written as DNA, the CDR3 is TGTGCCAGCAGCTCTCTAGCGGGAGGTCATGAGCAGTTCTTC.

J is TRBJ2-7 and V is TRBV9; D gene unclear. The CDR3 covers 15 residues. Looked up from germline, CDR1 is SGDLS and CDR2 is YYNGEE. The germline V and J ends were trimmed by 0 bases and 4 bases, with 14 bases remaining between them. The CDR3 region has the DNA TGTGCCAGCAGCGTAGCTGGCTCCCCTTTGTACGAGCAGTACTTC. Amino acids: CASSVAGSPLYEQYF.

For this clonotype: One end of the junction is discordant with germline, which a read error may explain. The rearrangement links TRBV30 to TRBJ2-6; 7 bases are a match to TRBD2. The V gene's germline CDR1 is GTSNPN and CDR2 SVGIG (reference sequence). CDR3 length: 14 residues. As DNA, the CDR3 is TGTGCCGGGAGTGGGGGGGCTGGGGCCAACGTCCTGACTTTC. It translates to CAGSGGAGANVLTF.

The rearrangement links TRBV12-3 or TRBV12-4 to TRBJ1-2; D uncertain. The CDR3 loop spans 13 amino acids. Trimming stripped 6 bases from V and 0 bases from J, with 8 bases between. The CDR3 nucleotides are TGTGCCAGCAGCCCCCAGGCTAACTATGGCTACACCTTC. Translated: CASSPQANYGYTF.

The V gene is TRBV12-3 or TRBV12-4, the J gene TRBJ2-1; 10 bases align to TRBD2. Trimming removed 2 bases from V and 5 bases from J; junction bases left unmatched: 9. The CDR3 extends over 17 amino acids. In nucleotides, the CDR3 is TGTGCCAGCAGTTTACGGTCCAGCGGGAGGGCCCACAATGAGCAGTTCTTC. Its translation is CASSLRSSGRAHNEQFF.

The chain recombines TRBV13 with TRBJ2-5; a possible D gene is TRBD1 (6 bases). The CDR3 totals 15 residues. Trimming shortened V by 3 bases and J by 2 bases, and 13 bases separated the two germline ends. Germline assignment: CDR1 PRHDT and CDR2 FYEKMQ (reference sequence). CDR3: CASSFQGWGQETQYF. CDR3 sequence (DNA): TGTGCCAGCAGCTTCCAGGGGTGGGGGCAAGAGACCCAGTACTTC.

The rearrangement joins TRBV27 to TRBJ2-2; D uncertain. Between the trimmed V and J ends, which lost 5 bases and 6 bases, there was a span of 13 bases. This CDR3 is built from 14 residues. CDR1 MNHEY and CDR2 SMNVEV come from the germline V gene (reference sequence). The CDR3 nucleotides read TGTGCCAGCAGTCATGGCGTAACCCCCGGGGAGCTGTTTTTT. It codes for CASSHGVTPGELFF.